The 13 T cell receptor beta chains listed next were all sequenced from one sample in a study of blood T cell repertoires in COVID-19. Repertoires were generated with immunoSEQ multiplex PCR, while TCRdb's copy carries only in-frame clones and drops some. The table has about 75,000 clones, around nine tenths seen once. The sequenced sample consisted of peripheral blood. The receptors come from a human donor in a cohort sampled during active COVID-19.

The chain uses TRBV19 and TRBJ1-2, with 8 positions matching TRBD1. The V segment lost 6 bases and the J segment 2 bases; nucleotides outside the gene matches: 2. The CDR3 is 13 amino acids. Germline CDR1 is LNHDA and CDR2 is SQIVND (reference sequence). The CDR3 is CASSRTGNYGYTF. The CDR3 DNA sequence: TGTGCCAGTAGCAGGACAGGGAACTATGGCTACACCTTC.

This clone was detected only once. V gene TRBV7-9 combines with J gene TRBJ2-3; 7 bases fit TRBD2. CDR3 length equals 15 residues. CDR1 is SEHNR, CDR2 FQNEAQ, per germline (reference sequence). J lost 4 bases, V lost 3 bases, and 7 bases had no gene match. The CDR3 sequence: CASSFRLARADTQYF. The CDR3 bases are TGTGCCAGCAGCTTCAGACTAGCTAGAGCAGATACGCAGTATTTT.

The chain recombines TRBV7-9 with TRBJ2-3; TRBD2 agrees at 9 bases. The V gene's germline CDR1 is SEHNR and CDR2 FQNEAQ (reference sequence). This CDR3 contains 17 residues. V was clipped by 5 bases and J by 3 bases; unmatched bases: 12. In nucleotides, the CDR3 is TGTGCCAGCAGCGGGGAGTTAGCGGGAGCTCGGACAGATACGCAGTATTTT. It specifies CASSGELAGARTDTQYF. Full variable domain (rest looked up from reference TRBV7-9 and TRBJ2-3): DTGVSQNPRHKITKRGQNVTFRCDPISEHNRLYWYRQTLGQGPEFLTYFQNEAQLEKSRLLSDRFSAERPKGSFSTLEIQRTEQGDSAMYLCASSGELAGARTDTQYFGPGTRLTVL.

The chain uses TRBV7-8 and TRBJ2-1; 12 bases match TRBD2. The CDR3 sequence is 18 residues long. Germline CDR1 is SGHVS and CDR2 is FQNEAQ. V lost 0 bases to trimming and J lost 0 bases; unmatched junction nucleotides: 3. The CDR3 region is CASSLATSGRSSYNEQFF. Written as DNA, the CDR3 is TGTGCCAGCAGCTTAGCGACTAGCGGGAGATCCTCCTACAATGAGCAGTTCTTC.

The chain uses TRBV27 and TRBJ1-1; 7 bases match TRBD1. Germline V gives CDR1 MNHEY, CDR2 SMNVEV (reference sequence). The V gene end was trimmed by 5 bases and the J gene end by 7 bases; junction bases not matched to a gene: 10. This CDR3 has 14 residues. This chain's CDR3 is CASSRTGTAGEAFF. DNA of the CDR3: TGTGCCAGCAGTCGAACGGGGACAGCAGGTGAAGCTTTCTTT.

V and J are TRBV28 and TRBJ2-1; weak D call: TRBD1 (5 bases). The CDR3 sequence is 14 residues long. The germline V and J ends were trimmed by 5 bases and 4 bases, with 12 bases remaining between them. CDR1 is MDHEN and CDR2 is SYDVKM in the germline V gene. The CDR3 spells CASSPSGQYNEQFF. CDR3 bases: TGTGCCAGCAGTCCCTCCGGACAATACAATGAGCAGTTCTTC. Combining the CDR3 with reference TRBV28 and TRBJ2-1 gives the whole variable domain DVKVTQSSRYLVKRTGEKVFLECVQDMDHENMFWYRQDPGLGLRLIYFSYDVKMKEKGDIPEGYSVSREKKERFSLILESASTNQTSMYLCASSPSGQYNEQFFGPGTRLTVL.

The chain uses TRBV29-1 and TRBJ2-7; weak D call: TRBD1 (6 bases). The CDR3 consists of 13 residues. V was cut by 4 bases and J by 3 bases, with 13 bases left in between. The germline V gene has CDR1 SQVTM and CDR2 ANQGSEA. The CDR3 DNA sequence: TGCAGCGTTGTGACTGGGGGCGTCTACGAGCAGTACTTC. Translation gives CSVVTGGVYEQYF.

The chain couples TRBV28 to TRBJ2-1, with D possibly matching TRBD2 (7 bases). Germline assignment: CDR1 MDHEN and CDR2 SYDVKM. V was pared by 7 bases and J by 4 bases, with 14 bases between. The CDR3 is made up of 14 amino acids. The CDR3 DNA is TGTGCCAGCACCCGTAGGGGGGGTTACAATGAGCAGTTCTTC. Its translation: CASTRRGGYNEQFF.

The chain uses TRBV5-1 and TRBJ2-2; TRBD2 matches at 10 bases. The J segment lost 4 bases and the V segment lost 2 bases, leaving 8 bases of the junction unmatched. The germline gives CDR1 SGHRS, CDR2 YFSETQ. The CDR3 length is 17 residues. The CDR3 DNA follows: TGCGCCAGCAGCTTTTATCTAGCGGGAGAGGGCACCGGGGAGCTGTTTTTT. Its translation is CASSFYLAGEGTGELFF.

This clone was observed a few times. The rearrangement joins TRBV2 to TRBJ2-5; D unresolved. Trimming left V 6 bases short and J 4 bases short, with 18 bases between. The CDR3 runs 15 residues. Germline V gives CDR1 SNHLY, CDR2 FYNNEI. CDR3 DNA sequence: TGTGCCAGCAGAAACCCGATTAACTCTGGAGAGACCCAGTACTTC. Protein sequence: CASRNPINSGETQYF.

This chain's CDR3 is CASSQDRLAGGFSDTQYF. Here the CDR3 DNA reads TGTGCCAGCAGCCAAGACCGGCTAGCGGGAGGATTCTCAGATACGCAGTATTTT. The chain has TRBV3-1 (or the pseudogene TRBV3-2) and TRBJ2-3, with TRBD2 identical over 11 bases. The CDR3 has 18 residues. The trim removed 0 bases at V and 4 bases at J, leaving 9 bases unmatched. Germline lookup yields CDR1 LGHDT and CDR2 YNNKEL (reference sequence).

V and J are TRBV7-8 and TRBJ2-4; weak D call: TRBD1 (5 bases). The V and J ends lost 4 bases and 8 bases respectively, with 15 bases between them. Germline loops: CDR1 SGHVS, CDR2 FQNEAQ. This CDR3 spans 14 amino acids. In nucleotides, the CDR3 is TGTGCCAGCAGCTCTGACAGTGACCCGGACATTCAGTACTTC. It translates to CASSSDSDPDIQYF.

This clone was seen just once. This sequence joins TRBV5-6 and TRBJ1-2; unclear D gene. The CDR3 covers 11 residues. V was pared by 0 bases and J by 14 bases, with 11 bases between. CDR1 SGHDT and CDR2 YYEEEE come from the germline V gene. CDR3 DNA sequence: TGTGCCAGCAGCTTGGTGCCAGAGGTAACCTTC. This codes for CASSLVPEVTF.